What follows are 13 T cell receptor beta chains derived from one specimen sequenced in a study of cytomegalovirus exposure and HLA in healthy donors. The PCR used 60 Vbeta and 13 Jbeta primers. Some clones are missing from TCRdb's copy, which holds only in-frame ones; the method was immunoSEQ multiplex PCR. The table records about 130,000 clones, about 9.2% of them present only once. Sample: PBMCs. Receptors originate from a woman aged 40 to 50 in good health and CMV-seropositive.

This clone has just a few counts. V and J are TRBV7-3 and TRBJ1-2; D call uncertain. The germline V and J ends were trimmed by 2 bases and 0 bases, with 7 bases remaining between them. CDR3 length: 14 amino acids. Germline V lookup: CDR1 SGHTA, CDR2 FQGTGA. The CDR3 coding sequence is TGTGCCAGCAGCTTAGCCGGAGCTAACTATGGCTACACCTTC. It encodes CASSLAGANYGYTF.

This clone has more than one count but fewer than ten. The chain links TRBV5-5 to TRBJ2-1; TRBD2 is a possible D gene (6 bases). Between the trimmed V and J ends, which lost 5 bases and 0 bases, there was a span of 15 bases. Looked up from germline, CDR1 is SGHKS and CDR2 is YYEKEE (reference sequence). The CDR3 contains 16 residues. CDR3 protein: CASSRDSLSSYNEQFF. As DNA, the CDR3 is TGTGCCAGCAGTCGGGACTCCCTGAGCTCCTACAATGAGCAGTTCTTC.

This clone occurred a few times. In the same sample, other DNA sequences code for this CDR3. This chain joins TRBV6-5 and TRBJ1-1; 7 bases are shared with TRBD1. V lost 6 bases to trimming and J lost 0 bases; unmatched junction nucleotides: 4. The germline gives CDR1 MNHEY, CDR2 SVGAGI. The CDR3 has 14 amino acids. CDR3 protein: CASSLDRVNTEAFF. The CDR3 DNA sequence: TGTGCCAGCAGCCTTGACAGGGTGAACACTGAAGCTTTCTTT.

This clone was counted a few times. The gene calls are TRBV10-2 and TRBJ1-1, with TRBD1 matching 7 bases. CDR1 and CDR2 from the germline V gene are WSHSY and SAAADI. The J segment lost 0 bases and the V segment lost 0 bases, leaving 7 bases of the junction unmatched. The CDR3 runs to 17 residues. This CDR3 reads CASSESPGQILNTEAFF. The CDR3 DNA sequence: TGCGCCAGCAGTGAGTCGCCGGGACAGATATTGAACACTGAAGCTTTCTTT.

In this sample, this clone turned up a few times. The chain uses TRBV14 and TRBJ2-3; D not certain. The CDR3 covers 12 residues. The V gene lost 8 bases and the J gene lost 7 bases, with 13 bases spanning the gap. Germline V lookup: CDR1 SGHDN, CDR2 FVKESK. CDR3 sequence: CASARSTNTQYF. CDR3 DNA sequence: TGTGCCAGCGCGAGATCTACCAATACGCAGTATTTT.

This clone was counted between two and nine times. The gene calls are TRBV7-2 and TRBJ1-1; 8 positions agree with TRBD1. This CDR3 is built from 16 residues. The ends lost 5 bases at V and 5 bases at J; junction bases unmatched: 13. The germline gives CDR1 SGHTA, CDR2 FQGNSA. The DNA of the CDR3 is TGTGCCAGCAGCCTTTGGTGGGACAGGAGAGGGACTGAAGCTTTCTTT. Encoded protein: CASSLWWDRRGTEAFF.

This clone was observed a few times. The V call is TRBV7-2, the J call TRBJ2-2, with D perhaps TRBD2 (6 bases). The CDR3 has 15 amino acids. V lost 4 bases to trimming and J lost 2 bases, with 11 bases between them. Germline CDR1 SGHTA, CDR2 FQGNSA. CDR3 loop: CASSSVGGNTGELFF. The CDR3 DNA follows: TGTGCCAGCAGCTCGGTGGGGGGAAACACCGGGGAGCTGTTTTTT.

This clone has a handful of counts. This chain joins TRBV10-2 and TRBJ1-5; 9 bases align to TRBD1. The V segment lost 8 bases and the J segment 5 bases; nucleotides outside the gene matches: 4. CDR3 size: 13 residues. The germline V gene has CDR1 WSHSY and CDR2 SAAADI. CDR3 nucleotides: TGCGCCAGCTCTAGGACAGGGGATCAGCCCCAGCATTTT. It translates to CASSRTGDQPQHF.

This clone was observed a few times. The chain has TRBV6-6 and TRBJ1-1; D uncertain. V gave up 0 bases and J gave up 4 bases, with 15 bases separating them. The CDR3 extends over 16 amino acids. The germline V gene encodes CDR1 MNHNY and CDR2 SVGAGI (reference sequence). In nucleotides, the CDR3 is TGTGCCAGCAGTTACTCGATAGTGGGAGCGAGCACTGAAGCTTTCTTT. This codes for CASSYSIVGASTEAFF.

The chain employs TRBV15 and TRBJ1-3; 9 nucleotides align to TRBD1. Germline CDR1 LNHNV, CDR2 YYDKDF (reference sequence). The CDR3 loop spans 17 amino acids. After removal of 5 bases from V and 0 bases from J, the junction contained 8 bases not matched to a gene. The chain's CDR3 is CATSQDRGQGSGNTIYF. The CDR3 DNA follows: TGTGCCACCAGCCAGGACAGGGGCCAGGGCTCTGGAAACACCATATATTTT.

This clone came up a few times. The chain recombines TRBV6-4 with TRBJ2-3; 7 positions match TRBD2. With 5 bases clipped from V and 4 bases from J, the junction kept 9 bases outside the gene matches. CDR1 is MRHNA, CDR2 SNTAGT, per germline. The CDR3 has 15 residues. The CDR3 sequence is CASSPRAGDPDTQYF. For the CDR3, the DNA is TGTGCCAGCAGTCCACGCGCGGGGGATCCAGATACGCAGTATTTT.

This chain joins TRBV7-3 and TRBJ2-7; 12 bases align to TRBD1. This CDR3 contains 15 residues. CDR1 is SGHTA, CDR2 FQGTGA, per germline. V shed 2 bases and J 6 bases; nucleotides not matched to a gene: 5. The CDR3 spells CASSLSGQGATEQYF. The CDR3 nucleotides read TGTGCCAGCAGCTTATCGGGACAGGGGGCTACCGAGCAGTACTTC.

This clone was picked up a small number of times. The J gene is TRBJ1-6, the V gene TRBV6-5, with D perhaps TRBD1 (5 bases). The germline V gene encodes CDR1 MNHEY and CDR2 SVGAGI. Trimming removed 5 bases from V and 14 bases from J, with 16 bases in between. This CDR3 comprises 13 residues. The DNA of the CDR3 is TGTGCCAGCAGTCCGACTCTTCAGGGCACCCTCCACTTT. Translated, it gives CASSPTLQGTLHF.